This T cell receptor (beta chain) was retrieved from a study of shared clonotypes between healthy human individuals. Turning to the study itself: The cohort had a couple of women and a few men, ages 18 to 49.

Whole-study findings and limits: Though the depth was large, rarefaction showed that sorted-subset sequencing was incomplete. All-four-donor shared clonotypes had higher generation probabilities than non-shared clonotypes did.

For this clone: The antigen is undetermined.

In the study's own analysis: ImmunoSEQ yielded junction-only sequences lacking quality scores, so filtering differed. The repertoire was sequenced with immunoSEQ multiplex PCR; TCRdb's copy has only in-frame clones and lacks some. That table supplies the V and J calls and clone size; D and trimming were determined from the DNA. The table lists roughly 2.2 million clones, less than 95% of them singletons. The junction had 8 bases not matched to a gene; V was cut back by 5 bases and J by 1 base. Germline-derived CDR1 and CDR2 are MNHEY and SVGAGI. The CDR3 has 15 amino acids. This TCR derives from a man between 18 and 35 years old in good health. Some clones in this sample may be carry-over from other donors' samples. The V and J genes are TRBV6-5 and TRBJ2-7, with 7 bases that match TRBD2. Sequencing was done on a sample of naive CD4+ T cells from PBMCs. The subset was: CD45RA+ positively selected. In DNA, the CDR3 is TGTGCCAGCAGTAGCACTAGCGCTAATTCCTACGAGCAGTACTTC. The encoded protein is CASSSTSANSYEQYF.